This T cell receptor beta chain was recovered during a study of beta chain features in type 1 diabetes. Overall study results and limits: More deletions and fewer insertions at VDJ junctions were seen in type 1 diabetes patients. Among patients with Type 1 diabetes, TCRB CDR3s were moderately but significantly shorter in every one of the four CD4+ subsets.

TCRB transcripts that were expressed got sequenced, as all of the isolated RNA had been reverse transcribed. The data were produced by immunoSEQ multiplex PCR, yet TCRdb's version contains in-frame clones alone and is incomplete. Of over 650,000 clones listed, over 11% are singletons. In regard to this clone: Its specificity is not known.

Looked up from germline, CDR1 is KGHSH and CDR2 is LQKENI. Trimming cost V 3 bases and J 0 bases; bases outside gene matches: 4. There are 15 residues in the CDR3. V usage is TRBV18 and J usage is TRBJ1-1, with 7 positions matching TRBD1. Sequences were obtained from naive CD4+ T cells from blood. The source is a man aged 18 to 29 with type 1 diabetes. CDR3 sequence: CASSPWDSLNTEAFF. In DNA, the CDR3 is TGTGCCAGCTCACCCTGGGACAGCTTGAACACTGAAGCTTTCTTT.